The sequence of this TCR beta chain was determined in a study of blood T cell repertoires in COVID-19. On the study more broadly: T cells, B-cell-depleted T cells, or PBMCs supplied cDNA or gDNA.

Clones were read by immunoSEQ multiplex PCR, and TCRdb kept only the in-frame ones, dropping some. The sample lists around 230,000 clones, around 80% seen once, with 27% in the top ten. V was cut by 3 bases and J by 0 bases, with 20 bases left in between. Germline CDR1 reads SGDLS; CDR2 reads YYNGEE. The CDR3 contains 18 residues. The material sequenced was peripheral blood. The TCR comes from a man in his forties or fifties with acute or convalescent COVID-19. The rearrangement links TRBV9 to TRBJ2-3; a possible D gene is TRBD1 (6 bases). The CDR3 DNA sequence: TGTGCCAGCAGCGCCTCAAACGACGGACAGCTTAGCACAGATACGCAGTATTTT. Encoded protein: CASSASNDGQLSTDTQYF. Full variable domain (outside the CDR3, taken from reference TRBV9 and TRBJ2-3): DSGVTQTPKHLITATGQRVTLRCSPRSGDLSVYWYQQSLDQGLQFLIQYYNGEERAKGNILERFSAQQFPDLHSELNLSSLELGDSALYFCASSASNDGQLSTDTQYFGPGTRLTVL.